This T cell receptor beta chain was found in a study of T cell changes during pregnancy in multiple sclerosis. Germline V lookup: CDR1 MGHDK, CDR2 SYGVNS. CDR3 length: 16 amino acids. Trimming left V 3 bases short and J 2 bases short, with 17 bases between. The table came from immunoSEQ multiplex PCR; TCRdb's copy has only in-frame clones and leaves some out. The sample carries 50,000 or so clones, about nine tenths recorded once. The receptor was derived from a female donor with multiple sclerosis, enrolled in a pregnancy study. The sequencing used CD4+ T cells from peripheral blood mononuclear cells, collected in the second trimester of pregnancy. The genes are TRBV25-1 and TRBJ2-7; TRBD1 is a possible D gene (6 bases). The CDR3 region has the DNA TGTGCCAGCAGTGACCGCCCCGGGACAAGCACCTACGAGCAGTACTTC. Translating gives CASSDRPGTSTYEQYF.